Listed below are T cell receptor beta chains from one sample, sequenced in a study of T cells in Graves' hyperthyroidism and ophthalmopathy. TCRdb re-called the multiplex PCR reads with MiXCR, one entry per CDR3 protein. The sample shows 350,000 or so distinct CDR3 sequences, 15% to 20% of them seen only once. Sequencing used blood. The source is a woman in her fifties or sixties with Graves' hyperthyroidism. Each CDR3 is given with its conserved first and last residue. A D gene is named only where the DNA matches it firmly. The size field is filled for only some rows; it gives once, few, many or a size class.

>.|TRBJ1-4|TRBV2|.|14
CASSLQMTNEKLFF
TGCGCCAGCAGCCTCCAGATGACTAATGAAAAACTGTTTTTT
>many|TRBJ1-1|TRBV14|.|12
CASSQEGTEAFF
TGTGCCAGCAGCCAAGAGGGCACTGAAGCTTTCTTT
>many|TRBJ1-2|TRBV7-3|TRBD1|13
CASSAKQGFGYTF
TGTGCCAGCAGCGCAAAACAGGGGTTTGGCTACACCTTC
>many|TRBJ2-1|TRBV29-1|.|14
CSEMDRSSYNEQFF
TGCAGCGAGATGGACAGAAGCTCCTACAATGAGCAGTTCTTC
>few|TRBJ2-5|TRBV6-1|TRBD2|12
CATGGRPETQYF
TGTGCCACGGGGGGTCGTCCGGAGACCCAGTACTTC
>.|TRBJ2-5|TRBV27|TRBD2|14
CASSTLAGAPTQYF
TGTGCCAGCAGTACCCTAGCGGGAGCTCCGACCCAGTACTTC
>few|TRBJ2-4|TRBV5-6|TRBD2|14
CASSFGRGGNIQYF
TGTGCCAGCAGCTTTGGACGGGGAGGGAACATTCAGTACTTC
>.|TRBJ2-1|TRBV20-1|TRBD2|15
CSAGGGTSLDNEQFF
TGCAGTGCTGGGGGGGGTACTAGCCTAGACAATGAGCAGTTCTTC
>many|TRBJ2-5|TRBV10-3|TRBD2|18
CAISDRPLAGGLGETQYF
TGTGCCATCAGTGATCGTCCGCTAGCGGGAGGTTTGGGGGAGACCCAGTACTTC
>.|TRBJ1-2|TRBV10-3|TRBD1|15
CAISDLGDSVYGYTF
TGTGCCATCAGTGACCTGGGGGACAGCGTCTATGGCTACACCTTC
>.|TRBJ2-2|TRBV30|.|14
CAWNPGTPSGELFF
TGTGCCTGGAACCCCGGGACACCGAGCGGGGAGCTGTTTTTT
>few|TRBJ2-5|TRBV28|.|13
CASQGINRETQYF
TGTGCCAGCCAGGGTATAAATCGGGAGACCCAGTACTTC
>many|TRBJ2-1|TRBV28|TRBD2|16
CASSSPGSGNLNEQFF
TGTGCCAGCAGTTCCCCCGGTAGCGGGAATCTCAATGAGCAGTTCTTC
>.|TRBJ1-6|TRBV6-1|.|11
CASSDRGTLHF
TGTGCCAGCAGTGACAGGGGAACCCTCCACTTT
>.|TRBJ2-1|TRBV20-1|TRBD2|16
CRAARTSGRAGNEQFF
TGCAGGGCCGCAAGGACTAGCGGGAGGGCCGGGAATGAGCAGTTCTTC
>few|TRBJ1-1|TRBV25-1|TRBD1|13
CASSAPGGARAFF
TGTGCCAGCAGTGCCCCAGGGGGAGCCCGGGCTTTCTTT
>.|TRBJ2-1|TRBV10-3|TRBD2|12
CASKTSNDEQFF
TGTGCCAGTAAGACTAGCAACGATGAGCAGTTCTTC
>.|TRBJ2-3|TRBV29-1|.|15
CSVEDLRGLGDTQYF
TGCAGCGTTGAAGATCTTAGGGGCCTCGGGGATACGCAGTATTTT
>.|TRBJ1-2|TRBV24-1|.|13
CATSVTADYGYTF
TGTGCCACCAGTGTGACAGCCGACTATGGCTACACCTTC
>few|TRBJ2-2|TRBV27|.|15
CASSLTQGPAGELFF
TGTGCCAGCAGTTTAACCCAGGGGCCGGCCGGGGAGCTGTTTTTT
>many|TRBJ2-7|TRBV7-8|.|15
CASSPGTSIAGEQYF
TGTGCCAGCAGCCCCGGGACTTCTATAGCTGGGGAGCAGTACTTC
>.|TRBJ2-4|TRBV3-1|.|14
CASSQGGSKNIQYF
TGTGCCAGCAGCCAAGGGGGCTCCAAAAACATTCAGTACTTC
>many|TRBJ1-6|TRBV12-3/TRBV12-4|TRBD1|15
CATASIDRVDSPLHF
TGTGCCACCGCCTCGATCGACAGGGTGGATTCACCCCTCCACTTT
>few|TRBJ1-1|TRBV19|.|13
CASSRALSTEAFF
TGTGCCAGTAGTAGAGCTTTGAGCACTGAAGCTTTCTTT
>many|TRBJ1-6|TRBV11-2|TRBD1|14
CASSWVQGNSPLHF
TGTGCCAGCAGCTGGGTACAGGGGAACTCACCCCTCCACTTT
>.|TRBJ2-5|TRBV5-1|TRBD1|15
CASSLEGQGIETQYF
TGCGCCAGCAGCTTAGAGGGACAGGGGATCGAGACCCAGTACTTC
>.|TRBJ2-1|TRBV3-1|TRBD2|17
CASSQEGGARLYNEQFF
TGTGCCAGCAGCCAAGAGGGAGGGGCTAGACTCTACAATGAGCAGTTCTTC
>few|TRBJ2-1|TRBV9|.|16
CASSPRQTGAINEQFF
TGTGCCAGCAGCCCTCGTCAAACGGGAGCGATCAATGAGCAGTTCTTC
>.|TRBJ2-3|TRBV5-6|.|15
CASSLVGVGADTQYF
TGTGCCAGCAGCTTGGTGGGGGTGGGTGCAGATACGCAGTATTTT
>many|TRBJ2-5|TRBV28|TRBD2|15
CASSGKAGIKETQYF
TGTGCCAGCAGTGGCAAAGCGGGGATCAAAGAGACCCAGTACTTC
>many|TRBJ1-1|TRBV7-8|.|12
CASSTGYTEAFF
TGTGCCAGCAGCACAGGGTACACTGAAGCTTTCTTT
>.|TRBJ2-5|TRBV27|TRBD2|15
CASSLYSGSRGTQYF
TGTGCCAGCAGTTTATACAGCGGGAGCAGGGGGACCCAGTACTTC
>medium-sized|TRBJ1-5|TRBV7-8|.|13
CASSLRSNQPQHF
TGTGCCAGCAGCTTACGGAGTAATCAGCCCCAGCATTTT
>many|TRBJ2-1|TRBV5-8|.|13
CASSRHEYNEQFF
TGTGCCAGCAGCAGGCACGAATACAATGAGCAGTTCTTC
>few|TRBJ2-1|TRBV15|.|17
CATSSPSGIAVFNEQFF
TGTGCCACCAGCAGCCCATCCGGGATAGCGGTCTTTAATGAGCAGTTCTTC
>few|TRBJ1-2|TRBV6-5|.|14
CASSYVRGDYGYTF
TGTGCCAGCAGTTATGTCAGGGGAGACTATGGCTACACCTTC
>.|TRBJ2-5|TRBV12-3/TRBV12-4|TRBD2|17
CASTLGGGWQGGETQYF
TGTGCCAGCACCTTGGGGGGGGGGTGGCAGGGTGGAGAGACCCAGTACTTC
>.|TRBJ1-2|TRBV7-9|.|13
CASSLEAAYGYTF
TGTGCCAGCAGCTTAGAGGCAGCCTATGGCTACACCTTC
>many|TRBJ1-1|TRBV2|.|15
CASSSPAGQNTEAFF
TGTGCCAGCAGTTCTCCGGCGGGACAGAACACTGAAGCTTTCTTT